This T cell receptor (beta chain) was recovered during a study of vaccination and CD4 T cells after COVID-19. Germline V gives CDR1 LNHDA, CDR2 SQIVND (reference sequence). V gave up 7 bases and J gave up 2 bases; unmatched junction bases: 7. The CDR3 length is 14 residues. Treatment defined: approximately nine-day PBMC culture with coronavirus spike peptide pools or control peptides (ViraFEST assay). The study sequenced cultured CD4+ T cell DNA using the Oncomine TCR Beta short-read assay. TCRdb re-called the PCR reads with MiXCR, one entry per CDR3 protein. The sample shows more than 10,000 distinct CDR3 sequences, more than 55% of them seen only once. As for this clonotype: Its antigen remains unidentified.

The specimen comprised cultured CD4+ T cells from blood, sampled after SARS-CoV-2 vaccination. The receptor's source is a human donor with COVID-19. The rearrangement links TRBV19 to TRBJ2-7; 8 positions match TRBD1. The CDR3 DNA follows: TGTGCCAGTACCCGCGGACAGGGTCCCTACGAGCAGTACTTC. Protein sequence: CASTRGQGPYEQYF.